Listed here are 23 T cell receptor beta chains from one sample, sequenced in a study of T cell responses to AZD1222 COVID-19 vaccine. Only in-frame clones appear in the TCRdb table, and some are missing; sequencing was by immunoSEQ multiplex PCR. The sample consists of approximately 99,000 clones, 87% of them appearing once. The source material was peripheral blood, sampled on day 0 of AZD1222 vaccination. Receptors were obtained from an adult in good health.

The chain couples TRBV19 to TRBJ1-2, with 7 bases matching TRBD1. The CDR3 consists of 15 residues. CDR1 is LNHDA and CDR2 is SQIVND in the germline V gene (reference sequence). V shed 5 bases, J shed 1 base, and the junction held 7 bases outside the gene matches. In DNA, the CDR3 is TGTGCCAGTAGTGGCGGAACAGGGGATAACTATGGCTACACCTTC. Translated, it gives CASSGGTGDNYGYTF.

The gene calls are TRBV5-1 and TRBJ2-7, with 7 bases lining up with TRBD2. CDR1 and CDR2 (germline): SGHRS, YFSETQ. This CDR3 has 14 residues. Here the CDR3 DNA reads TGTGCCAGCAGCTTGGTCGGGGGGTCCTACGAGCAGTACGTC. The encoded protein is CASSLVGGSYEQYV.

The chain has TRBV28 and TRBJ1-1; 8 nucleotides line up with TRBD1. There are 14 residues in the CDR3. Germline-derived CDR1 and CDR2 are MDHEN and SYDVKM. J gave up 3 bases and V 5 bases, and 5 bases lay outside the gene matches. The CDR3: CASSGGQGYTEAFF. The CDR3 DNA reads TGTGCCAGCAGTGGCGGACAGGGCTACACTGAAGCTTTCTTT.

The chain couples TRBV7-3 to TRBJ1-2; no definite D call. The CDR3 is 15 residues long. The V end lost 1 base, the J end lost 2 bases, and 11 bases lay between the germline ends. Germline V gene data show CDR1 as SGHTA and CDR2 as FQGTGA. DNA for the CDR3: TGTGCCAGCAGCTTAAACGGGCAAAGAAACTATGGCTACACCTTC. It is translated as CASSLNGQRNYGYTF. The whole variable domain, filled in from reference TRBV7-3 and TRBJ1-2, reads GAGVSQTPSNKVTEKGKYVELRCDPISGHTALYWYRQSLGQGPEFLIYFQGTGAADDSGLPNDRFFAVRPEGSVSTLKIQRTERGDSAVYLCASSLNGQRNYGYTFGSGTRLTVV.

This clone showed up just a few times. This chain joins TRBV2 and TRBJ1-5, with D possibly being TRBD1 (6 bases). CDR3 length: 14 amino acids. CDR1 SNHLY and CDR2 FYNNEI come from the germline V gene. The ends were cut back, 4 bases at V and 0 bases at J, with 7 bases in the middle. The CDR3 is CASSAGDSNQPQHF. CDR3 DNA sequence: TGTGCCAGCAGTGCAGGGGATAGCAATCAGCCCCAGCATTTT.

The V gene is TRBV7-8, the J gene TRBJ1-4, with unresolved D. Germline V gene sequence: CDR1 SGHVS, CDR2 FQNEAQ. The CDR3 has 15 residues. V shed 6 bases and J shed 5 bases, with 16 bases lying between them. The CDR3 sequence: CASSDRGRKNEKLFF. DNA for the CDR3: TGTGCCAGCAGTGACCGCGGCAGGAAAAATGAAAAACTGTTTTTT. The full variable domain, rest sourced from reference TRBV7-8 and TRBJ1-4, is GAGVSQSPRYKVAKRGQDVALRCDPISGHVSLFWYQQALGQGPEFLTYFQNEAQLDKSGLPSDRFFAERPEGSVSTLKIQRTQQEDSAVYLCASSDRGRKNEKLFFGSGTQLSVL.

The count of this clone is one. J is TRBJ1-1 and V is TRBV5-5; possibly TRBD1 for D (6 bases). Trimming left V 0 bases short and J 10 bases short, with 13 bases between. Germline V lookup: CDR1 SGHKS, CDR2 YYEKEE (reference sequence). The CDR3 totals 13 residues. The CDR3 loop reads CASSLGQGTPAFF. The CDR3, as DNA: TGTGCCAGCAGCTTGGGCCAGGGGACCCCAGCTTTCTTT.

This clone came up once. The rearrangement uses TRBV14 and TRBJ2-3, with D maybe TRBD1 (5 bases). V lost 0 bases and J lost 5, with 15 bases in between. This CDR3 has 16 amino acids. Germline loops: CDR1 SGHDN, CDR2 FVKESK. The CDR3 DNA reads as TGTGCCAGCAGCCAAGATCCCGGGCAGGGTGTAGATACGCAGTATTTT. It translates to CASSQDPGQGVDTQYF.

V is TRBV7-2 and J is TRBJ1-1, with D uncertain. Trimming removed 1 base at V and 2 bases at J, with 17 bases between. The CDR3 has 17 residues. Germline loops: CDR1 SGHTA, CDR2 FQGNSA. CDR3 amino acids: CASSLVSGASHNTEAFF. The DNA for the CDR3 is TGTGCCAGCAGCTTAGTATCGGGCGCGTCCCATAACACTGAAGCTTTCTTT.

In its sample, this clone was seen a few times. This rearrangement joins TRBV7-9 to TRBJ1-4, with 7 nucleotides matching TRBD1. The junction had 6 bases not matched to a gene; V was cut back by 5 bases and J by 0 bases. The CDR3 is 16 amino acids. Germline V CDR1 and CDR2: SEHNR, FQNEAQ (reference sequence). The CDR3 here is CASSTNRGSTNEKLFF. CDR3 nucleotide sequence: TGTGCCAGCAGCACAAACAGGGGATCAACTAATGAAAAACTGTTTTTT.

The genes are TRBV6-5 and TRBJ1-3; D unresolved. Germline loops: CDR1 MNHEY, CDR2 SVGAGI. The V gene lost 0 bases and the J gene lost 2 bases, with 8 bases spanning the gap. This CDR3 is built from 15 residues. The CDR3 DNA reads TGTGCCAGCAGTTACTCGCCGTTTACTGGAAACACCATATATTTT. Its protein is CASSYSPFTGNTIYF.

J is TRBJ1-5 and V is TRBV30, with a weak D call TRBD1 (5 bases). V dropped 4 bases and J dropped 2 bases, with 9 bases sitting between them. This CDR3 region has 13 residues. The germline gives CDR1 GTSNPN, CDR2 SVGIG (reference sequence). For the CDR3, the DNA is TGTGCCTGGACTGACAGTCGCAATCAGCCCCAGCATTTT. Protein product: CAWTDSRNQPQHF.

The chain has TRBV30 and TRBJ2-5, with 8 bases fitting TRBD1. The trim removed 7 bases at V and 5 bases at J, leaving 15 bases unmatched. Germline assignment: CDR1 GTSNPN and CDR2 SVGIG (reference sequence). This CDR3 region has 15 residues. CDR3 protein: CASDRTGRRDETQYF. The CDR3 DNA reads TGTGCCTCAGACCGGACAGGGCGAAGGGACGAGACCCAGTACTTC.

The chain couples TRBV6-5 to TRBJ2-7; tentatively, D is TRBD1 (6 bases). From germline, CDR1 is MNHEY and CDR2 SVGAGI. The CDR3 has 12 amino acids. V shed 10 bases and J shed 7 bases, with 17 bases lying between them. The CDR3 DNA sequence: TGTGCCACCACATACAGGGTTGAGGAGCAGTACTTC. It is translated as CATTYRVEEQYF.

As to this clone: This sample includes further DNA sequences coding for the same CDR3. The chain couples TRBV5-6 to TRBJ1-3; a possible D gene is TRBD1 (5 bases). Trimming shortened V by 4 bases and J by 0 bases, and 14 bases separated the two germline ends. The germline CDR1 and CDR2 sequences are SGHDT and YYEEEE. The CDR3 totals 16 residues. The CDR3 loop reads CASSPRGPDSGNTIYF. Written as DNA, the CDR3 is TGTGCCAGCAGCCCTCGGGGCCCCGACTCTGGAAACACCATATATTTT.

This clone was found once. V and J are TRBV2 and TRBJ1-1; D uncertain. This CDR3 is built from 12 residues. Germline-derived CDR1 and CDR2 are SNHLY and FYNNEI. With 3 bases removed from V and 11 bases from J, the gap between germline ends came to 13 bases. The CDR3 DNA sequence: TGTGCCAGCAGTGAGGTGGGGTTAGGGGCTTTCTTT. Its protein is CASSEVGLGAFF.

This clone has a single count. This rearrangement joins TRBV5-4 to TRBJ1-2; possible D gene TRBD1, 6 bases. Trimming removed 1 base from V and 4 bases from J, with 11 bases in between. This CDR3 has 14 amino acids. CDR1 and CDR2 from the germline V gene are SGHNT and YYREEE (reference sequence). CDR3: CASSLRGAGYGYTF. The CDR3, as DNA: TGTGCCAGCAGCTTGCGGGGGGCCGGCTATGGCTACACCTTC. Filled out from reference TRBV5-4 and TRBJ1-2, the complete variable domain reads ETGVTQSPTHLIKTRGQQVTLRCSSQSGHNTVSWYQQALGQGPQFIFQYYREEENGRGNFPPRFSGLQFPNYSSELNVNALELDDSALYLCASSLRGAGYGYTFGSGTRLTVV.

This chain uses TRBV7-8 with TRBJ2-2; the D gene is possibly TRBD2 (6 bases). Trimming stripped 5 bases from V and 4 bases from J, with 14 bases between. The CDR3 is 15 residues long. Germline lookup yields CDR1 SGHVS and CDR2 FQNEAQ. The CDR3 coding sequence is TGTGCCAGCAGCCCCCCTAGCGTTCCCACCGGGGAGCTGTTTTTT. Its protein is CASSPPSVPTGELFF. The variable domain in full, with the rest retrieved from reference TRBV7-8 and TRBJ2-2, is GAGVSQSPRYKVAKRGQDVALRCDPISGHVSLFWYQQALGQGPEFLTYFQNEAQLDKSGLPSDRFFAERPEGSVSTLKIQRTQQEDSAVYLCASSPPSVPTGELFFGEGSRLTVL.

The rearrangement uses TRBV12-3 or TRBV12-4 and TRBJ2-4; no clear D. The CDR3 covers 13 residues. Trimming removed 6 bases at V and 2 bases at J, with 8 bases between. The chain's CDR3 is CASSRASKNIQYF. For the CDR3, the DNA is TGTGCCAGCAGCCGGGCGTCCAAAAACATTCAGTACTTC.

This chain uses TRBV28 with TRBJ2-3; 7 positions agree with TRBD2. CDR1 and CDR2 from the germline V gene are MDHEN and SYDVKM. CDR3 length equals 15 residues. J gave up 1 base and V 5 bases, and 6 bases lay outside the gene matches. In DNA form, the CDR3 reads TGTGCCAGCAGTGGGAGGGCTGGGGGCACAGATACGCAGTATTTT. Protein: CASSGRAGGTDTQYF.

This sequence joins TRBV9 and TRBJ2-3; tentatively, D is TRBD2 (5 bases). The germline V gene encodes CDR1 SGDLS and CDR2 YYNGEE. The CDR3 spans 15 residues. V was trimmed by 0 bases and J by 7 bases, leaving 15 bases between them. The CDR3 region is CASSVGGLPAHTQYF. The CDR3 nucleotides read TGTGCCAGCAGCGTAGGAGGACTCCCCGCACATACGCAGTATTTT.

The rearrangement uses TRBV3-1 (or the pseudogene TRBV3-2) and TRBJ2-7; D uncertain. Germline CDR1 and CDR2: LGHDT and YNNKEL (reference sequence). The CDR3 runs 13 residues. The ends were cut back, 1 base at V and 7 bases at J, with 11 bases in the middle. CDR3 in amino acids: CASSQGWDREQYF. CDR3 nucleotide sequence: TGTGCCAGCAGCCAAGGTTGGGATCGGGAGCAGTACTTC.

This chain uses TRBV3-1 (or the pseudogene TRBV3-2) with TRBJ2-1, with TRBD2 matching over 13 bases. Germline V gives CDR1 LGHDT, CDR2 YNNKEL (reference sequence). This CDR3 region has 13 residues. The trim removed 6 bases at V and 7 bases at J, leaving 0 bases unmatched. The CDR3 DNA reads TGTGCCAGCAGACTAGCGGGGGGGAATGAGCAGTTCTTC. This translates into CASRLAGGNEQFF.